These 27 T cell receptor beta chains came from one sample sequenced in a study of a mutant IDH1 vaccine in newly diagnosed glioma. The data were produced by immunoSEQ multiplex PCR, yet TCRdb's version contains in-frame clones alone and is incomplete. The sample shows approximately 110,000 clones, 90% of them seen only once. Time point in this sample: week 11, during vaccination. Topical imiquimod accompanied each vaccine dose, which consisted of 300 ug of mutant IDH1 20-mer peptide. These receptors have no identified antigens. The sequencing here drew on PBMCs, taken from a glioma patient whose treatment included an IDH1 peptide vaccine. The receptor set was obtained from a woman in her 50s with glioma.

J is TRBJ2-1 and V is TRBV11-2; D is ambiguous. The germline gives CDR1 SGHAT, CDR2 FQNNGV. The CDR3 is 15 amino acids. The V and J ends lost 7 bases and 4 bases respectively, with 17 bases between them. CDR3 coding DNA: TGTGCCAGCACCTCCCCGAATACCGGGTACAATGAGCAGTTCTTC. Residues: CASTSPNTGYNEQFF.

This chain joins TRBV5-6 and TRBJ2-7, with D possibly being TRBD1 (5 bases). The germline CDR1 and CDR2 sequences are SGHDT and YYEEEE. The CDR3 sequence is 13 residues long. Trimming cost V 9 bases and J 2 bases, with 15 bases left between them. CDR3 amino acids: CATRGTGAYEQYF. CDR3 nucleotides: TGTGCCACCCGAGGTACAGGAGCCTACGAGCAGTACTTC.

The chain has TRBV28 and TRBJ2-1; a possible D gene is TRBD2 (5 bases). This CDR3 spans 15 amino acids. The V end lost 3 bases, the J end lost 6 bases, and 15 bases lay between the germline ends. The germline CDR1 and CDR2 sequences are MDHEN and SYDVKM. CDR3 region: CASSLADYNTNEQFF. CDR3 in DNA: TGTGCCAGCAGTTTGGCTGACTACAATACCAATGAGCAGTTCTTC.

The chain links TRBV11-2 to TRBJ1-2; D uncertain. The germline V and J ends were trimmed by 5 bases and 3 bases, with 4 bases remaining between them. CDR3 size: 11 residues. Germline assignment: CDR1 SGHAT and CDR2 FQNNGV. CDR3 in amino acids: CASSLDYGYTF. The CDR3 region has the DNA TGTGCCAGCAGCCTCGACTATGGCTACACCTTC.

As for this clone: This sample also contains other DNA sequences that code for the same CDR3. The V and J genes are TRBV5-6 and TRBJ2-3; 9 bases align to TRBD1. The germline CDR1 and CDR2 sequences are SGHDT and YYEEEE. Germline trimming cut 0 bases from V and 5 bases from J; bases unmatched to any gene: 4. This CDR3 spans 15 amino acids. CDR3 residues: CASSLGGQGIDTQYF. CDR3 nucleotides: TGTGCCAGCAGCTTGGGGGGACAGGGTATAGATACGCAGTATTTT.

This CDR3 reads CASSSKGQGLSYGYTF. The CDR3 DNA is TGCGCCAGCAGCTCCAAGGGACAGGGCTTATCCTATGGCTACACCTTC. The chain links TRBV5-1 to TRBJ1-2, with 9 bases aligning to TRBD1. The CDR3 contains 16 residues. CDR1 SGHRS and CDR2 YFSETQ come from the germline V gene. The V and J ends lost 3 bases and 4 bases, in that order; junction bases with no gene match: 10.

The J gene is TRBJ2-5, the V gene TRBV27, with D unclear. The germline V and J ends were trimmed by 2 bases and 6 bases, with 13 bases remaining between them. Germline assignment: CDR1 MNHEY and CDR2 SMNVEV (reference sequence). The CDR3 is 14 residues long. In DNA, the CDR3 is TGTGCCAGCAGTTTAATCTTTGACGGCAAGACCCAGTACTTC. It yields the protein CASSLIFDGKTQYF.

This rearrangement joins TRBV7-2 to TRBJ1-1; D unresolved. Germline assignment: CDR1 SGHTA and CDR2 FQGNSA. Trimming took 5 bases from V and 10 from J, leaving 14 bases between them. The CDR3 consists of 12 residues. In DNA, the CDR3 is TGTGCCAGCAGCCCGAAGGGAACGGTAGCTTTCTTT. Translated, it gives CASSPKGTVAFF.

V gene TRBV28 combines with J gene TRBJ1-1, with D perhaps matching TRBD1 (6 bases). Between the trimmed V and J ends, which lost 3 bases and 0 bases, there was a span of 14 bases. Germline V CDR1 and CDR2: MDHEN, SYDVKM. The CDR3 covers 16 residues. As DNA, the CDR3 is TGTGCCAGCAGTTTCGACAGGTACGGTATGAACACTGAAGCTTTCTTT. The encoded protein is CASSFDRYGMNTEAFF. The variable domain in full, completed from reference TRBV28 and TRBJ1-1, reads DVKVTQSSRYLVKRTGEKVFLECVQDMDHENMFWYRQDPGLGLRLIYFSYDVKMKEKGDIPEGYSVSREKKERFSLILESASTNQTSMYLCASSFDRYGMNTEAFFGQGTRLTVV.

This chain joins TRBV19 and TRBJ1-2; no firm D call. Germline CDR1 is LNHDA and CDR2 is SQIVND (reference sequence). CDR3 length: 13 residues. Trimming shortened V by 0 bases and J by 3 bases, and 5 bases separated the two germline ends. The DNA for the CDR3 is TGTGCCAGTAGTATAGACAGGTACTATGGCTACACCTTC. Residues: CASSIDRYYGYTF.

The chain uses TRBV11-2 and TRBJ2-3, with 10 bases lining up with TRBD2. The V gene end was trimmed by 4 bases and the J gene end by 0 bases; junction bases not matched to a gene: 4. Germline V gene lookup returns CDR1 SGHAT and CDR2 FQNNGV. The CDR3 length is 16 residues. CDR3 protein: CASSWQTSGSTDTQYF. Written as DNA, the CDR3 is TGTGCCAGCAGCTGGCAGACTAGCGGGAGCACAGATACGCAGTATTTT.

V and J are TRBV5-4 and TRBJ2-2, with 8 nucleotides matching TRBD1. After removal of 4 bases from V and 0 bases from J, the junction contained 2 bases not matched to a gene. Germline CDR1 SGHNT, CDR2 YYREEE (reference sequence). This CDR3 comprises 15 residues. CDR3 amino acids: CASSPTGANTGELFF. Here the CDR3 DNA reads TGTGCCAGCAGCCCGACAGGGGCGAACACCGGGGAGCTGTTTTTT.

The V and J genes are TRBV18 and TRBJ1-4, with a weak D call TRBD1 (5 bases). Trimming took off 2 bases at V and 8 bases at J, with 15 bases between the two ends. Germline values: CDR1 KGHSH, CDR2 LQKENI. The CDR3 has 15 residues. In DNA, the CDR3 is TGTGCCAGCTCACCAAGGCAGGGTCGGGACGAAAAACTGTTTTTT. Its protein is CASSPRQGRDEKLFF.

A note on this clone: A read error may account for a junction end that differs from germline. The V call is TRBV10-1, the J call TRBJ1-1; a weak D match, TRBD1 (5 bases). Germline loops: CDR1 WNHNN, CDR2 SYGVQD (reference sequence). The CDR3 runs 11 residues. The CDR3 DNA follows: TGCGCCAGCAGTTCCGGGGCTAATCTAATCTTT. Encoded protein: CASSSGANLIF.

The J gene is TRBJ2-3, the V gene TRBV5-6; TRBD2 matches 11 bases. This CDR3 has 18 amino acids. The J segment lost 1 base and the V segment lost 5 bases, leaving 12 bases of the junction unmatched. Per germline, CDR1 SGHDT and CDR2 YYEEEE. CDR3 coding DNA: TGTGCCAGCAGGGGACAGGGTGGGACTAGCGGTCGCACAGATACGCAGTATTTT. Translating it yields CASRGQGGTSGRTDTQYF.

This chain uses TRBV28 with TRBJ1-6; the D is unclear. The CDR3 sequence is 14 residues long. Deletions cut 3 bases from V and 12 bases from J, with 15 bases between. The germline V gene encodes CDR1 MDHEN and CDR2 SYDVKM. CDR3 protein: CASSLRRFVGPLHF. The CDR3 nucleotides read TGTGCCAGCAGTTTGCGCAGGTTCGTAGGACCCCTCCACTTT.

The V call is TRBV11-2, the J call TRBJ1-6, with D maybe TRBD1 (6 bases). Trimming took off 4 bases at V and 7 bases at J, with 14 bases between the two ends. The V gene's germline CDR1 is SGHAT and CDR2 FQNNGV. This CDR3 has 15 residues. CDR3 sequence: CASSSHGGENSPLHF. DNA of the CDR3: TGTGCCAGCAGCTCCCACGGGGGCGAGAATTCACCCCTCCACTTT. Filled out from reference TRBV11-2 and TRBJ1-6, the complete variable domain reads EAGVAQSPRYKIIEKRQSVAFWCNPISGHATLYWYQQILGQGPKLLIQFQNNGVVDDSQLPKDRFSAERLKGVDSTLKIQPAKLEDSAVYLCASSSHGGENSPLHFGNGTRLTVT.

V is TRBV18 and J is TRBJ2-2; D gene unclear. V lost 1 base and J 1 base, leaving 13 bases between the germline ends. Per the germline V gene, CDR1 is KGHSH and CDR2 is LQKENI. The CDR3 has 17 residues. DNA for the CDR3: TGTGCCAGCTCACCACAGGGAACAGCCGTGAACACCGGGGAGCTGTTTTTT. Amino acids: CASSPQGTAVNTGELFF.

This rearrangement joins TRBV6-5 to TRBJ1-2, with TRBD1 identical over 7 bases. CDR3 length equals 13 residues. The trim removed 10 bases at V and 3 bases at J, leaving 8 bases unmatched. Germline CDR1 is MNHEY and CDR2 is SVGAGI. The CDR3 here is CATRDSIYYGYTF. CDR3 DNA: TGTGCCACCCGGGACAGTATTTACTATGGCTACACCTTC.

DNA of the CDR3: TGTGCCAGCGGGGGGGTAGGGCAGGGCCACAATCAGCCCCAGCATTTT. It encodes CASGGVGQGHNQPQHF. The V and J genes are TRBV6-6 and TRBJ1-5, with D maybe TRBD1 (5 bases). V lost 8 bases and J 3 bases, leaving 20 bases between the germline ends. The germline gives CDR1 MNHNY, CDR2 SVGAGI (reference sequence). This CDR3 is built from 16 residues.

This chain uses TRBV2 with TRBJ2-1; TRBD2 matches 7 bases. The germline V gene encodes CDR1 SNHLY and CDR2 FYNNEI. J gave up 1 base and V 8 bases, and 11 bases lay outside the gene matches. The CDR3 loop spans 16 amino acids. CDR3 nucleotide sequence: TGTGCCAGCTTAGACAGCGGGATAAGGTCCTACAATGAGCAGTTCTTC. Translated, it gives CASLDSGIRSYNEQFF.

This chain links TRBV9 with TRBJ1-1; a possible D gene is TRBD1 (6 bases). Between the trimmed V and J ends, which lost 0 bases and 1 base, there was a span of 7 bases. Germline V lookup: CDR1 SGDLS, CDR2 YYNGEE. This CDR3 is built from 14 residues. The CDR3 here is CASSVEGQNTEAFF. The CDR3 DNA follows: TGTGCCAGCAGCGTAGAGGGACAGAACACTGAAGCTTTCTTT.

J is TRBJ1-1 and V is TRBV6-6; 8 nucleotides line up with TRBD1. CDR3 length: 15 amino acids. The germline V gene encodes CDR1 MNHNY and CDR2 SVGAGI (reference sequence). J lost 4 bases, V lost 0 bases, and 4 bases had no gene match. In DNA, the CDR3 is TGTGCCAGCAGTTACTCAGGACAGGGTGGCACTGAAGCTTTCTTT. It translates to CASSYSGQGGTEAFF.

The gene calls are TRBV7-6 and TRBJ2-7; 11 nucleotides agree with TRBD2. The CDR3 totals 18 residues. The V segment lost 3 bases and the J segment 6 bases; nucleotides outside the gene matches: 16. Germline assignment: CDR1 SGHVS and CDR2 FNYEAQ. The CDR3 bases are TGTGCCAGCAGCTTGGGAACTAGCGGGAGTTCCTTTCCTCTCGAGCAGTACTTC. Its translation is CASSLGTSGSSFPLEQYF. Using reference TRBV7-6 and TRBJ2-7 for the parts outside the CDR3, the full variable domain is GAGVSQSPRYKVTKRGQDVALRCDPISGHVSLYWYRQALGQGPEFLTYFNYEAQQDKSGLPNDRFSAERPEGSISTLTIQRTEQRDSAMYRCASSLGTSGSSFPLEQYFGPGTRLTVT.

The chain couples TRBV7-3 to TRBJ1-2; weak D call: TRBD1 (5 bases). V was pared by 11 bases and J by 4 bases, with 11 bases between. This CDR3 comprises 11 residues. Per germline, CDR1 SGHTA and CDR2 FQGTGA. Written as DNA, the CDR3 is TGTGCCCCCCGGGGCGGCTATGGCTACACCTTC. Amino acids: CAPRGGYGYTF.

The chain uses TRBV11-3 and TRBJ2-3, with 7 bases aligning to TRBD2. CDR1 is SGHNT and CDR2 is YENEEA in the germline V gene. Unmatched junction bases numbered 7, after V lost 4 bases and J lost 3 bases. This CDR3 is built from 15 residues. In DNA form, the CDR3 reads TGTGCCAGCAGCTACTCGGGGGGTTTGACAGATACGCAGTATTTT. Translated: CASSYSGGLTDTQYF.

CDR3 in DNA: TGTGCCACCAGCAGAGAGACCGCGGGAGGGGACAATGAGCAGTTCTTC. Residues: CATSRETAGGDNEQFF. This chain links TRBV15 with TRBJ2-1, with 9 nucleotides matching TRBD2. Per germline, CDR1 LNHNV and CDR2 YYDKDF (reference sequence). The CDR3 is 16 residues long. With V trimmed by 0 bases and J by 5 bases, 5 bases remained unmatched.